This entry is about one TCR beta chain. The target antigen is unknown. Before sequencing took place, the ViraFEST assay used viral peptide pools to expand antigen-specific CD4+ T cells. Upon completion of 10 to 11 days in culture, CD4+ T cells were isolated. Among the vaccine recipients, none had a prior SARS-CoV-2 infection, and nucleocapsid antibodies were negative. The record originates from a study of vaccination effects on CD4 cells after COVID-19. This CDR3 contains 12 residues. Germline V gene sequence: CDR1 WSHSY, CDR2 SAAADI. The V gene lost 7 bases and the J gene lost 0 bases, with 6 bases spanning the gap. Repertoires were generated with immunoSEQ multiplex PCR, while TCRdb's copy carries only in-frame clones and drops some. The sample records 77,000 or so clones, more than 60% being singletons.

Source: CD4+ T cells from PBMCs cultured with SARS-CoV-2 spike peptides, taken before COVID-19 vaccination. V usage is TRBV10-2 and J usage is TRBJ1-1; the D gene is possibly TRBD1 (5 bases). This TCR was sampled from a human donor who received a COVID-19 vaccine. The CDR3 DNA is TGCGCCAGCAAGACAGTGAACACTGAAGCTTTCTTT. This sequence encodes CASKTVNTEAFF.